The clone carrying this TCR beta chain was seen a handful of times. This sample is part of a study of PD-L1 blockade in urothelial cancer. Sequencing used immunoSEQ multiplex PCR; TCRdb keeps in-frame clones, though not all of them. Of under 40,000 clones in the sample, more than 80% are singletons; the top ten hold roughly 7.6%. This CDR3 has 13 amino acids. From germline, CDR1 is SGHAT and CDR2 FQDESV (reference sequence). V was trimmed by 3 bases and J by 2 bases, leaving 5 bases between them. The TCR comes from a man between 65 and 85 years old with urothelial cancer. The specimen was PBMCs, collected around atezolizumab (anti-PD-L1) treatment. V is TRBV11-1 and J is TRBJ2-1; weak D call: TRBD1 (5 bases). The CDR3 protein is CASSLDTYNEQFF. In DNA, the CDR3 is TGTGCCAGCAGCTTGGACACCTACAATGAGCAGTTCTTC. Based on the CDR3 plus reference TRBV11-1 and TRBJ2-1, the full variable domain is EAEVAQSPRYKITEKSQAVAFWCDPISGHATLYWYRQILGQGPELLVQFQDESVVDDSQLPKDRFSAERLKGVDSTLKIQPAELGDSAMYLCASSLDTYNEQFFGPGTRLTVL.